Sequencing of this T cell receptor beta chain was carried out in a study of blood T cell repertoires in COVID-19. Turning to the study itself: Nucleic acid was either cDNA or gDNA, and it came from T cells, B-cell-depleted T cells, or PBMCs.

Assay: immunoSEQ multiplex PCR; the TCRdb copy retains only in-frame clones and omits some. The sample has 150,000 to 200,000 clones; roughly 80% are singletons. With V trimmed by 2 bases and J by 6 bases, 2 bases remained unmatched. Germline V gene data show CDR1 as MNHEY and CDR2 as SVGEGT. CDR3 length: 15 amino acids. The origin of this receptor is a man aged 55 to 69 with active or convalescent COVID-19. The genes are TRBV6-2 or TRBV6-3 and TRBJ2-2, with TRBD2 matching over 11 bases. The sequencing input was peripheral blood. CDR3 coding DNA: TGTGCCAGCAGTTACCCTAGCGGGAGGCCCGGGGAGCTGTTTTTT. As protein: CASSYPSGRPGELFF.